These 5 T cell receptor beta chains came from one sample sequenced in a study of T cells in Graves' hyperthyroidism and ophthalmopathy. The source material, RNA transcripts, was used to amplify TCR beta CDR3 regions. The study used the HTBI primer set for a first-round RT-PCR of the TCR CDR3. Each CDR3 protein is one row after TCRdb ran MiXCR on the multiplex PCR reads. This table holds 640,000 or so distinct CDR3 sequences, about 15% found once. The specimen sequenced was blood. The receptors derive from a woman in her thirties or forties with Graves' ophthalmopathy.

The count of this clonotype is one. The J gene is TRBJ2-4, the V gene TRBV2; maybe TRBD2 (5 bases). V dropped 2 bases and J dropped 8 bases, with 13 bases sitting between them. Germline loops: CDR1 SNHLY, CDR2 FYNNEI. The CDR3 spans 14 residues. CDR3 bases: TGTGCCAGCAGTGAAAAAGGGAGTCGGGACATTCAGTACTTC. Amino acids: CASSEKGSRDIQYF.

There are many counts of this clonotype. The V and J genes are TRBV29-1 and TRBJ1-1; a possible D gene is TRBD1 (5 bases). The CDR3 has 14 amino acids. Germline assignment: CDR1 SQVTM and CDR2 ANQGSEA. V shed 6 bases and J shed 5 bases, with 19 bases lying between them. The CDR3 loop reads CSVGHLTEVTEAFF. CDR3 coding DNA: TGCAGCGTCGGGCACTTGACAGAGGTAACTGAAGCTTTCTTT. Full variable domain (missing parts from reference TRBV29-1 and TRBJ1-1): SAVISQKPSRDICQRGTSLTIQCQVDSQVTMMFWYRQQPGQSLTLIATANQGSEATYESGFVIDKFPISRPNLTFSTLTVSNMSPEDSSIYLCSVGHLTEVTEAFFGQGTRLTVV.

This clonotype was seen at least ten times. The rearrangement joins TRBV7-9 to TRBJ2-5; the match to TRBD1 covers 10 bases. The CDR3 contains 17 residues. The V and J ends lost 5 bases and 2 bases, in that order; junction bases with no gene match: 11. CDR1 is SEHNR, CDR2 FQNEAQ, per germline (reference sequence). The CDR3 region has the DNA TGTGCCAGCAGCAGACAGGGGGCAGGTAGTTGGCAAGAGACCCAGTACTTC. It is translated as CASSRQGAGSWQETQYF.

This clonotype was detected ten times or more. The chain combines TRBV6-2 or TRBV6-3 with TRBJ1-2; 7 bases map to TRBD1. The length of the CDR3 is 14 residues. The germline V gene encodes CDR1 MNHEY and CDR2 SVGEGT. V lost 2 bases and J lost 7; bases outside the gene matches: 7. This CDR3 is CASSYLDRAGGYTF. As DNA, the CDR3 is TGTGCCAGCAGTTACCTCGACAGGGCTGGTGGCTACACCTTC.

CDR3 sequence (DNA): TGTGCCAGCAGCCCGGGGAGCGGGAGAGGATACGAGCAGTACTTC. Its protein is CASSPGSGRGYEQYF. This chain connects TRBV7-2 to TRBJ2-7; TRBD2 aligns across 8 bases. The trim removed 5 bases at V and 4 bases at J, leaving 10 bases unmatched. Germline values: CDR1 SGHTA, CDR2 FQGNSA. CDR3 length: 15 residues.